This T cell receptor beta chain is from a study of cytomegalovirus exposure and HLA in healthy donors. CDR3 size: 14 residues. The ends were cut back, 4 bases at V and 1 base at J, with 9 bases in the middle. CDR1 SGHTA and CDR2 FQGTGA come from the germline V gene. PCR primers comprised 60 Vbeta and 13 Jbeta primers. Assay used: immunoSEQ multiplex PCR; TCRdb lists only in-frame clones, some missing. The repertoire holds 150,000 or so clones, with approximately 76% as singletons. Sequences were obtained from PBMCs. This sequence was found in a female donor in good health and CMV-seronegative. This sequence joins TRBV7-3 and TRBJ2-3, with a possible D match to TRBD1 (5 bases). CDR3 residues: CASSSGAGTDTQYF. The CDR3, as DNA: TGTGCCAGCAGCTCTGGGGCAGGCACAGATACGCAGTATTTT.